One TCR beta chain is described in this entry. Its antigen is currently unknown. Time point noted: cycle 4 day 1 (C4D1), after six to seven weeks of nivolumab. Relapses following autologous stem cell transplantation were seen in all patients, with brentuximab vedotin exposure varying. Patients' outcomes at their best amounted to complete response, partial response or progressive disease. These data are taken from a study of PD-1 blockade in classical Hodgkin lymphoma. Overall study results and limits: Newly diagnosed patients were reported to exhibit reduced baseline TCR diversity relative to healthy donors. Anyone who began nivolumab under 1 year after ASCT was excluded. Baseline diversity in complete responders resembled that of newly diagnosed patients.

Clones were sequenced by immunoSEQ multiplex PCR, and TCRdb holds only the in-frame ones, with some missing. This table holds about 64,000 clones, 75% to 95% found once. The V gene's germline CDR1 is LNHDA and CDR2 SQIVND (reference sequence). Trimming pared 8 bases from V and 9 bases from J, leaving 11 bases between. This CDR3 is 11 amino acids long. The gene calls are TRBV19 and TRBJ1-5; possible D gene TRBD1, 5 bases. The starting material was peripheral blood mononuclear cells (PBMCs), obtained before the fourth cycle of nivolumab. This receptor was obtained from a human donor with classical Hodgkin lymphoma. Here the CDR3 reads CASGRDVPQHF. Written as DNA, the CDR3 is TGTGCCAGTGGGAGGGACGTGCCCCAGCATTTT.